Following are 31 T cell receptor beta chains from one sample sequenced in a study of prognosis after radiotherapy for stage I lung cancer. Genomic DNA provided the template from which TCR beta CDR3 was amplified by two-round multiplex PCR. Primers specific to each TRBV and TRBJ gene drove first-round PCR. TCRdb analysed the multiplex PCR reads with MiXCR anew, one entry per CDR3 protein. This sample has fewer than 20,000 distinct CDR3 sequences; roughly 45% occur once, and the top ten carry about two fifths. The sequencing used PBMCs, collected before or after stereotactic body radiation therapy (not recorded which). The receptors here all came from a donor over 45 with non-small cell lung cancer.

This clonotype occurred many times. CDR3 sequence reads: CSARDRVTGGSYNEQFF. CDR3 DNA: TGCAGTGCTAGAGATAGGGTGACGGGAGGCTCCTACAATGAGCAGTTCTTC. The V and J genes are TRBV20-1 and TRBJ2-1, with 7 nucleotides matching TRBD2. The CDR3 runs 17 residues. Losses at the gene ends were 0 bases for V and 0 bases for J; bases not matched to a gene: 8. Germline CDR1 DFQATT, CDR2 SNEGSKA (reference sequence).

In its sample, this clonotype was seen a few times. A read error may explain this, as a much larger clone is one base away. This chain links TRBV3-1 with TRBJ2-1; 13 positions match TRBD2. Germline CDR1 reads LGHDT; CDR2 reads YNNKEL (reference sequence). The CDR3 is 14 residues long. The CDR3 here is CASIQGTSGVEQFF. The CDR3 nucleotides read TGTGCCAGCATCCAAGGGACTAGCGGGGTTGAGCAGTTCTTC.

With respect to this clonotype: A far larger clone is only one base removed, so a read error is likely. V and J are TRBV27 and TRBJ1-1; TRBD1 aligns across 8 bases. The CDR3 is made up of 15 amino acids. In germline, CDR1 is MNHEY, CDR2 SMNVEV (reference sequence). Trimming at V came to 5 bases and at J to 4 bases, leaving 9 bases not matched to a gene. This chain's CDR3 is CASSRPVQGGTEAFF. The CDR3 nucleotides are TGTGCCAGCAGTCGGCCGGTACAGGGGGGCACTGAAGCTTTCTTT.

This chain joins TRBV6-1 and TRBJ2-7; 8 bases align to TRBD1. The V segment lost 5 bases and the J segment 3 bases; nucleotides outside the gene matches: 9. This CDR3 region has 15 residues. Germline CDR1 reads MNHNS; CDR2 reads SASEGT. The CDR3 protein is CASSPGTGAYYEQYF. CDR3 coding DNA: TGTGCCAGCAGTCCCGGGACAGGAGCTTACTACGAGCAGTACTTC.

This clonotype was picked up many times. The rearrangement uses TRBV30 and TRBJ2-7, with D unclear. Trimming removed 3 bases from V and 3 bases from J, with 12 bases in between. The germline V gene encodes CDR1 GTSNPN and CDR2 SVGIG (reference sequence). This CDR3 comprises 13 residues. CDR3 loop: CAWRWRRSYEQYF. The CDR3 bases are TGTGCCTGGAGATGGCGGAGAAGCTACGAGCAGTACTTC.

At least ten counts were recorded for this clonotype. V usage is TRBV20-1 and J usage is TRBJ2-7; 7 nucleotides align to TRBD1. The germline gives CDR1 DFQATT, CDR2 SNEGSKA (reference sequence). With V trimmed by 2 bases and J by 2 bases, 3 bases remained unmatched. The CDR3 length is 13 residues. The CDR3 sequence: CSARSQGAYEQYF. The CDR3 DNA sequence: TGCAGTGCTAGAAGCCAGGGGGCCTACGAGCAGTACTTC.

In this sample, this clonotype turned up many times. The V gene is TRBV12-3 or TRBV12-4, the J gene TRBJ2-5, with 7 bases lining up with TRBD2. V lost 5 bases, J lost 2 bases, and 5 bases stayed unmatched. This CDR3 is built from 14 residues. The CDR3 spells CASSPRTSQETQYF. The CDR3 coding sequence is TGTGCCAGCAGTCCCAGGACTAGTCAAGAGACCCAGTACTTC.

This clonotype was recorded at least ten times. The gene calls are TRBV20-1 and TRBJ2-5; possibly TRBD1 for D (6 bases). V lost 5 bases, J lost 1 base, and 11 bases lay in between. Germline V gene data show CDR1 as DFQATT and CDR2 as SNEGSKA (reference sequence). This CDR3 has 13 residues. DNA for the CDR3: TGCAGTGCTTTAGGGACATTCCAAGAGACCCAGTACTTC. It encodes CSALGTFQETQYF.

The chain combines TRBV29-1 with TRBJ1-2, with unresolved D. Deletions cut 6 bases from V and 6 bases from J, with 14 bases between. CDR1 is SQVTM, CDR2 ANQGSEA, per germline. The CDR3 consists of 12 residues. The CDR3 region has the DNA TGCAGCGTCCTCCCAGTCTCAAATGGCTACACCTTC. It codes for CSVLPVSNGYTF. Drawing the rest from reference TRBV29-1 and TRBJ1-2, the complete variable domain is SAVISQKPSRDICQRGTSLTIQCQVDSQVTMMFWYRQQPGQSLTLIATANQGSEATYESGFVIDKFPISRPNLTFSTLTVSNMSPEDSSIYLCSVLPVSNGYTFGSGTRLTVV.

This clonotype was seen repeatedly, ten times or more. The rearrangement links TRBV7-9 to TRBJ2-3; 14 bases are a match to TRBD2. The ends lost 1 base at V and 4 bases at J; junction bases unmatched: 4. In germline, CDR1 is SEHNR, CDR2 FQNEAQ (reference sequence). There are 17 residues in the CDR3. This CDR3 is CASSLVGTSGSADTQYF. DNA for the CDR3: TGTGCCAGCAGCTTAGTGGGGACTAGCGGGAGTGCAGATACGCAGTATTTT. Full variable domain (remainder filled in from reference TRBV7-9 and TRBJ2-3): DTGVSQNPRHKITKRGQNVTFRCDPISEHNRLYWYRQTLGQGPEFLTYFQNEAQLEKSRLLSDRFSAERPKGSFSTLEIQRTEQGDSAMYLCASSLVGTSGSADTQYFGPGTRLTVL.

This clonotype was recorded many times. This chain joins TRBV16 and TRBJ1-1; unclear D gene. Germline assignment: CDR1 KGHSY and CDR2 FQNENV. This CDR3 has 13 amino acids. Trimming took off 1 base at V and 1 base at J, with 4 bases between the two ends. CDR3 amino acids: CASSQFSNTEAFF. The CDR3, as DNA: TGTGCCAGCAGCCAATTTTCGAACACTGAAGCTTTCTTT.

Concerning this clonotype itself: This likely came from a read error, as a far larger clone is one base away. The J gene is TRBJ2-1, the V gene TRBV7-2, with 10 bases fitting TRBD2. The trim removed 7 bases at V and 4 bases at J, leaving 10 bases unmatched. This CDR3 region has 16 residues. Germline CDR1 SGHTA, CDR2 FQGNSA. CDR3 region: CASITPGLAMYNEQFF. CDR3 coding DNA: TGTGCCAGCATTACTCCGGGACTAGCGATGTACAATGAGCAGTTCTTC.

The rearrangement uses TRBV12-3 or TRBV12-4 and TRBJ2-3; 11 bases match TRBD2. CDR3 length: 17 residues. V gave up 3 bases and J gave up 2 bases; unmatched junction bases: 7. The CDR3 bases are TGTGCCAGCAGTTTCCGGGTAGCGGGAGGGAACACAGATACGCAGTATTTT. Encoded protein: CASSFRVAGGNTDTQYF.

The chain uses TRBV7-2 and TRBJ2-5, with 7 bases aligning to TRBD2. The V and J ends lost 5 bases and 6 bases, in that order; junction bases with no gene match: 12. The CDR3 runs to 15 residues. Germline CDR1 is SGHTA and CDR2 is FQGNSA. The CDR3 nucleotides are TGTGCCAGCAGCCCCGTTGGAGAGAGCGGGAAGACCCAGTACTTC. Its translation: CASSPVGESGKTQYF.

Note on this clonotype: Given a much more abundant clone one base away, this may be a read error. This sequence joins TRBV7-8 and TRBJ2-3; TRBD1 matches 7 bases. There are 15 residues in the CDR3. The germline gives CDR1 SGHVS, CDR2 FQNEAQ. V shed 3 bases and J 2 bases; nucleotides not matched to a gene: 5. The DNA for the CDR3 is TGTGCCAGCAGCTTCCGACAGGGTAACACAGATACGCAGTATTTT. Protein sequence: CASSFRQGNTDTQYF. Full variable domain (remainder filled in from reference TRBV7-8 and TRBJ2-3): GAGVSQSPRYKVAKRGQDVALRCDPISGHVSLFWYQQALGQGPEFLTYFQNEAQLDKSGLPSDRFFAERPEGSVSTLKIQRTQQEDSAVYLCASSFRQGNTDTQYFGPGTRLTVL.

Turning to this clonotype: A much larger clone differs by one base, so this may be a read error. V gene TRBV27 combines with J gene TRBJ2-5; D possibly uses TRBD1 or TRBD2 (6 bases each). With 3 bases removed from V and 5 bases from J, the gap between germline ends came to 13 bases. This CDR3 has 14 amino acids. CDR1 MNHEY and CDR2 SMNVEV come from the germline V gene (reference sequence). The CDR3 loop is CASSFGGGRETQYF. The CDR3 nucleotides are TGTGCCAGCAGTTTTGGTGGGGGGCGCGAGACCCAGTACTTC.

In its sample, this clonotype was seen once. A single base is all that separates this from a far larger clone, so a read error is likely. The chain employs TRBV6-2 or TRBV6-3 and TRBJ2-6, with D possibly matching TRBD1 (5 bases). This CDR3 contains 17 residues. Trimming pared 6 bases from V and 0 bases from J, leaving 15 bases between. CDR1 is MNHEY, CDR2 SVGEGT, per germline. This CDR3 is CASSWTWPPSGANVLTF. CDR3 nucleotides: TGTGCCAGCAGCTGGACATGGCCCCCCTCTGGGGCCAACGTCCTGACTTTC.

Remarks on this clonotype: One end of the junction does not line up with germline, which may come from a read error. The CDR3 bases are TGTGCCAGCAGCCAATCGATCTACAGGGGGAGGGCTTACACCGGGGAGATGTTTTTT. This codes for CASSQSIYRGRAYTGEMFF. The chain uses TRBV11-2 and TRBJ2-2, with D maybe TRBD1 (8 bases). Germline V gene sequence: CDR1 SGHAT, CDR2 FQNNGV. The CDR3 extends over 19 amino acids.

This rearrangement joins TRBV10-3 to TRBJ2-5; unclear D gene. V was trimmed by 3 bases and J by 7 bases, leaving 15 bases between them. The V gene's germline CDR1 is ENHRY and CDR2 SYGVKD. CDR3 length: 14 residues. CDR3: CAISDPNKFRTQYF. The CDR3 bases are TGTGCCATCAGTGACCCCAACAAGTTCCGGACCCAGTACTTC.

The CDR3: CASSRTSLETQYF. In DNA form, the CDR3 reads TGTGCCAGCAGCCGGACTAGCCTCGAGACCCAGTACTTC. The chain joins TRBV13 to TRBJ2-5; 8 bases match TRBD2. There are 13 residues in the CDR3. The V gene end was trimmed by 5 bases and the J gene end by 5 bases; junction bases not matched to a gene: 4. From germline, CDR1 is PRHDT and CDR2 FYEKMQ (reference sequence).

The chain links TRBV11-1 to TRBJ2-5, with 10 bases that match TRBD1. V was clipped by 5 bases and J by 4 bases; unmatched bases: 7. The CDR3 contains 15 residues. Germline V lookup: CDR1 SGHAT, CDR2 FQDESV (reference sequence). CDR3 bases: TGTGCCAGCAGCCTCGGGACAGGGGTTGGAGAGACCCAGTACTTC. Translation gives CASSLGTGVGETQYF.

The CDR3 loop reads CASSPQGNGADTQYF. The CDR3 DNA is TGTGCCAGCAGCCCGCAGGGAAATGGGGCAGATACGCAGTATTTT. The chain recombines TRBV3-1 with TRBJ2-3; a weak D match, TRBD1 (5 bases). The germline V gene encodes CDR1 LGHDT and CDR2 YNNKEL (reference sequence). This CDR3 has 15 amino acids. Trimming took 4 bases from V and 4 from J, leaving 15 bases between them.

This clonotype is classed as medium-sized. CDR3 bases: TGTGCCAGTAGTATTAAAAACCGGGACAGGGTATCTTCCGGGGAGCTGTTTTTT. Residues: CASSIKNRDRVSSGELFF. The chain employs TRBV19 and TRBJ2-2; the match to TRBD1 covers 9 bases. CDR3 size: 18 residues. Per the germline V gene, CDR1 is LNHDA and CDR2 is SQIVND (reference sequence). Trimming took 3 bases from V and 6 from J; bases not matched to a gene: 14.

The sample holds many counts of this clonotype. The chain carries TRBV13 and TRBJ1-3; D remains ambiguous. Germline V gene lookup returns CDR1 PRHDT and CDR2 FYEKMQ (reference sequence). This CDR3 comprises 16 residues. The V gene lost 0 bases and the J gene lost 0 bases, with 9 bases spanning the gap. The CDR3 here is CASSLGTLLSGNTIYF. The CDR3, as DNA: TGTGCCAGCAGCTTAGGGACCCTTCTCTCTGGAAACACCATATATTTT.

This clonotype was detected many times. For the CDR3, the DNA is TGTGCCAGCAGTTTCCAACTAGCGGCCCAAGAGACCCAGTACTTC. It translates to CASSFQLAAQETQYF. J is TRBJ2-5 and V is TRBV6-5; 8 bases agree with TRBD2. Germline CDR1 is MNHEY and CDR2 is SVGAGI. J gave up 1 base and V 4 bases, and 5 bases lay outside the gene matches. The CDR3 totals 15 residues.

This clonotype was recorded at least ten times. The gene calls are TRBV30 and TRBJ2-1, with TRBD2 identical over 11 bases. J was trimmed by 7 bases and V by 2 bases; bases with no gene match: 10. Germline V lookup: CDR1 GTSNPN, CDR2 SVGIG (reference sequence). The CDR3 totals 16 residues. The CDR3, as DNA: TGTGCCTGGAGTCCGCGACTAGCGGGATTCCTGAATGAGCAGTTCTTC. It codes for CAWSPRLAGFLNEQFF.

This clonotype was observed many times. The chain links TRBV20-1 to TRBJ1-1; D may be TRBD1 (6 bases). V gave up 2 bases and J gave up 4 bases, with 23 bases separating them. Germline loops: CDR1 DFQATT, CDR2 SNEGSKA (reference sequence). CDR3 size: 17 residues. The CDR3 DNA reads as TGCAGTGCTAGATCTGGGGGGTACAGGGTAGTAGGCACTGAAGCTTTCTTT. Its protein is CSARSGGYRVVGTEAFF.

This clonotype was seen repeatedly, ten times or more. The chain is built from TRBV20-1 and TRBJ1-1; possibly TRBD1 for D (5 bases). V gave up 3 bases and J gave up 6 bases, with 23 bases separating them. Germline-derived CDR1 and CDR2 are DFQATT and SNEGSKA (reference sequence). The length of the CDR3 is 16 residues. CDR3: CSASGVVLGVWAEAFF. The CDR3 DNA reads as TGCAGTGCTAGCGGGGTGGTTTTGGGGGTTTGGGCTGAAGCTTTCTTT.

This clonotype appeared many times. The chain combines TRBV27 with TRBJ2-5, with 14 bases lining up with TRBD2. CDR3 length equals 18 residues. V lost 10 bases to trimming and J lost 4 bases; unmatched junction nucleotides: 17. Per germline, CDR1 MNHEY and CDR2 SMNVEV (reference sequence). In DNA, the CDR3 is TGTGCCACCCTAGCACCTGCCGGGACTAGCGGGAGTGGAGAGACCCAGTACTTC. As protein: CATLAPAGTSGSGETQYF.

V and J are TRBV5-1 and TRBJ1-2; weak D call: TRBD1 (5 bases). The germline V gene encodes CDR1 SGHRS and CDR2 YFSETQ. The CDR3 is 12 amino acids. The V end lost 4 bases, the J end lost 7 bases, and 11 bases lay between the germline ends. The CDR3 DNA is TGCGCCAGCAGCGAAGGGACGCCTGGCTACACCTTC. Amino acid sequence: CASSEGTPGYTF.

This chain links TRBV6-2 or TRBV6-3 with TRBJ2-7; 10 bases match TRBD1. The junction had 13 bases not matched to a gene; V was cut back by 6 bases and J by 5 bases. This CDR3 has 16 amino acids. Germline loops: CDR1 MNHEY, CDR2 SVGEGT. The CDR3 sequence is CASRNPPLTGGHEQYF. The CDR3 DNA reads as TGTGCCAGCAGGAACCCACCCTTGACAGGGGGCCACGAGCAGTACTTC.